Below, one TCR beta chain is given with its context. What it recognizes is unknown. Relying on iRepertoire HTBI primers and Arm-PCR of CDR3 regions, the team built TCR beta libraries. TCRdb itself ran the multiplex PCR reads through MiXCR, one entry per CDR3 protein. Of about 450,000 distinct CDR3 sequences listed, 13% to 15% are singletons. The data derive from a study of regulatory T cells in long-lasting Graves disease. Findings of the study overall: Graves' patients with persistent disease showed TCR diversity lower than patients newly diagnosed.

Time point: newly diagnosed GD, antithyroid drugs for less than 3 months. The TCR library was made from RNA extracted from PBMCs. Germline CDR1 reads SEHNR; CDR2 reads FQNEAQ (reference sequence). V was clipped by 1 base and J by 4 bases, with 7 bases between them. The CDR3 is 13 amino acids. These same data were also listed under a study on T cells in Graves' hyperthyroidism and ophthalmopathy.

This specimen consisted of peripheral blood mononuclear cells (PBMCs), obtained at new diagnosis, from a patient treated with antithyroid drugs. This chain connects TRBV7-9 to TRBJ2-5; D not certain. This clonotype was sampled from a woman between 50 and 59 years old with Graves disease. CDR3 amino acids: CASSLGPRETQYF. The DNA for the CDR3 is TGTGCCAGCAGCTTAGGACCCCGAGAGACCCAGTACTTC.